This is a list of T cell receptor beta chains from one sample in a study of shared clonotypes between healthy human individuals. Profiled with immunoSEQ multiplex PCR; TCRdb holds only in-frame clones, not every one. The sample lists some 470,000 clones; 70% to 80% were seen once. Material: PBMCs. Source of these receptors: a middle-aged woman in good health. Some clones in this sample may be carry-over from other donors' samples. Both conserved end residues are part of each CDR3. D genes are given only for firm matches. Not every row has a clone size; where given, it reads once, few, many or a size class.

j_call,clone_size,d_call,v_call,cdr3_aa,cdr3_nt
TRBJ2-7,.,.,TRBV10-3,CAISEDPSFYEQYF,TGTGCCATCAGTGAGGATCCTAGTTTCTACGAGCAGTACTTC
TRBJ2-7,few,.,TRBV7-2,CASSPFGSSYEQYF,TGTGCCAGCAGCCCCTTTGGGAGCTCCTACGAGCAGTACTTC
TRBJ2-7,.,.,TRBV5-1,CASSFGQLSSYEQYF,TGCGCCAGCAGCTTCGGACAGTTGAGCTCCTACGAGCAGTACTTC
TRBJ2-1,.,TRBD2,TRBV25-1,CASSEYAPSGRTDEQFF,TGTGCCAGCAGTGAATATGCCCCTAGCGGGAGGACCGACGAGCAGTTCTTC
TRBJ2-1,.,.,TRBV7-9,CASSLELPAPFF,TGTGCCAGCAGCTTAGAGTTGCCCGCCCCCTTCTTC
TRBJ1-6,few,.,TRBV5-6,CASSRPGQPNSPLHF,TGTGCCAGCAGCCGACCGGGACAACCCAATTCACCCCTCCACTTT
TRBJ2-5,.,TRBD1,TRBV6-5,CASRGQAETQYF,TGTGCCAGCAGAGGACAGGCGGAGACCCAGTACTTC
TRBJ2-7,.,.,TRBV27,CASSPPRGQIIYEQYF,TGTGCCAGCAGTCCCCCCCGGGGGCAGATAATATACGAGCAGTACTTC
TRBJ2-7,.,.,TRBV11-2,CASSQGLSGLRAEQYF,TGCGCCAGCAGCCAGGGATTATCGGGACTCCGGGCCGAGCAGTACTTC
TRBJ2-4,.,TRBD2,TRBV6-5,CASKNSGRLENIQYF,TGTGCCAGCAAAAACAGCGGGAGGCTCGAGAACATTCAGTACTTC
TRBJ2-7,.,.,TRBV5-5,CASSPTGTHYEQYF,TGTGCCAGCAGCCCTACCGGGACCCACTACGAGCAGTACTTC
TRBJ2-1,once,TRBD2,TRBV7-2,CASSLARLATSSYNEQFF,TGTGCCAGCAGCTTAGCCCGACTAGCGACGAGCTCCTACAATGAGCAGTTCTTC
TRBJ1-2,few,.,TRBV27,CASSPGQLPSGYTF,TGTGCCAGCAGTCCCGGACAGCTCCCCTCCGGCTACACCTTC
TRBJ2-3,.,.,TRBV5-6,CASSYAGGSGTDTQYF,TGTGCCAGCAGCTACGCAGGAGGGTCTGGCACAGATACGCAGTATTTT
TRBJ2-2,.,.,TRBV5-1,CASSLGYGGSTGELFF,TGCGCCAGCAGCTTGGGTTACGGGGGTAGCACCGGGGAGCTGTTTTTT
TRBJ2-1,.,.,TRBV4-3,CASSHRRQEYNEQLF,TGCGCCAGCAGCCATAGACGACAGGAGTACAATGAGCAGCTCTTC
TRBJ2-1,few,TRBD2,TRBV2,CASTGSRTSNYNEQFF,TGTGCCAGCACGGGATCACGGACTAGCAATTACAATGAGCAGTTCTTC
TRBJ2-7,few,TRBD2,TRBV6-5,CASRSSGGIYYEQYF,TGTGCCAGCAGATCCAGCGGGGGCATATATTACGAGCAGTACTTC
TRBJ1-4,.,.,TRBV7-9,CASSLLGQGGEKLFF,TGTGCCAGCAGCCTCCTCGGGCAGGGTGGTGAAAAACTGTTTTTT
TRBJ2-5,once,.,TRBV4-3,CASSQDLRETQYF,TGCGCCAGCAGCCAAGATCTAAGAGAGACCCAGTACTTC
TRBJ1-4,.,.,TRBV2,CASSPDRPGPEKLFF,TGTGCCAGCAGTCCGGACCGGCCCGGGCCCGAAAAACTGTTTTTT
TRBJ2-7,once,.,TRBV7-2,CASSFRGIYEQYF,TGTGCCAGCAGCTTCCGAGGTATCTACGAGCAGTACTTC
TRBJ1-2,once,TRBD1,TRBV6-5,CASTRGQGMDGYTF,TGTGCCAGCACCCGGGGACAGGGGATGGATGGCTACACCTTC
TRBJ1-3,.,TRBD1,TRBV6-6,CASSYRGHAGNTIYF,TGTGCCAGCAGTTACAGGGGGCACGCGGGAAACACCATATATTTT
TRBJ1-1,once,.,TRBV19,CASSMPGARGNTEAFF,TGTGCCAGTAGTATGCCAGGGGCGCGAGGGAACACTGAAGCTTTCTTT
TRBJ2-5,.,.,TRBV7-2,CASSSQYQETQYF,TGTGCCAGCAGCTCTCAGTACCAAGAGACCCAGTACTTC
TRBJ1-2,.,TRBD1,TRBV7-2,CASSSTGGDYGYTF,TGTGCCAGCAGCTCAACAGGGGGCGACTATGGCTACACCTTC
TRBJ2-5,.,.,TRBV6-1,CASSDNQETQYF,TGTGCCAGCAGTGACAACCAAGAGACCCAGTACTTC
TRBJ1-1,.,.,TRBV28,CASSFLAGRNTEAFF,TGTGCCAGCAGTTTTCTGGCAGGGCGGAACACTGAAGCTTTCTTT
TRBJ2-7,.,.,TRBV27,CASSIPVSLPYTGYEQYF,TGTGCCAGCAGTATCCCCGTATCCCTTCCCTACACAGGCTACGAGCAGTACTTC
TRBJ2-5,.,.,TRBV11-3,CASSFGGSDETQYF,TGTGCCAGCAGCTTCGGAGGGAGTGATGAGACCCAGTACTTC
TRBJ1-4,.,TRBD1,TRBV28,CASSSGQGVEKLFF,TGTGCCAGCAGCTCGGGACAGGGCGTTGAAAAACTGTTTTTT
TRBJ2-1,.,TRBD1,TRBV9,CASSVSHSSGGNEQFF,TGTGCCAGCAGCGTAAGCCATTCCTCAGGGGGCAATGAGCAGTTCTTC
TRBJ2-5,.,TRBD2,TRBV5-1,CASSWGLAGAGKETQYF,TGCGCCAGCAGCTGGGGACTAGCGGGAGCGGGTAAGGAGACCCAGTACTTC
TRBJ1-1,.,.,TRBV6-1,CASKRGVNTEAFF,TGTGCCAGCAAGAGGGGGGTGAACACTGAAGCTTTCTTT
TRBJ2-3,.,.,TRBV7-3,CASSFSPGPDTQYF,TGTGCCAGCAGCTTTAGTCCGGGACCAGATACGCAGTATTTT
TRBJ1-5,few,.,TRBV28,CASSFRGWSNQPQHF,TGTGCCAGCAGTTTTCGGGGCTGGAGCAATCAGCCCCAGCATTTT
TRBJ2-7,.,TRBD1,TRBV7-8,CASSLVPGTGDEQYF,TGTGCCAGCAGCTTAGTCCCGGGGACAGGGGACGAGCAGTACTTC
TRBJ2-7,.,.,TRBV7-7,CASSLGGGPAYEQYF,TGTGCTAGCAGCTTAGGGGGGGGCCCAGCCTACGAGCAGTACTTC
TRBJ2-5,.,TRBD2,TRBV7-2,CASSLEGRASGRRETQYF,TGTGCCAGCAGCTTAGAGGGGCGGGCTAGCGGGAGGCGGGAGACCCAGTACTTC
TRBJ1-6,.,.,TRBV6-5,CASSRGADYNSPLHF,TGTGCCAGCAGTAGGGGGGCGGACTATAATTCGCCCCTCCACTTT
TRBJ2-3,.,.,TRBV9,CASSGQGYGTQYF,TGTGCCAGCAGCGGCCAGGGATACGGTACGCAGTATTTT
TRBJ1-1,.,.,TRBV28,CASSPPTNTEAFF,TGTGCCAGCAGCCCCCCAACGAACACTGAAGCTTTCTTT
TRBJ2-7,.,.,TRBV28,CASSFSDGYEQYF,TGTGCCAGCAGTTTTTCGGACGGCTACGAGCAGTACTTC
TRBJ2-7,.,.,TRBV7-3,CASSLGRPYEQYF,TGTGCCAGCAGCTTAGGGCGCCCCTACGAGCAGTACTTC
TRBJ2-3,.,TRBD1,TRBV27,CASRRGQVTDTQYF,TGTGCCAGCAGGAGGGGGCAGGTCACAGATACGCAGTATTTT
TRBJ1-2,many,.,TRBV4-3,CASSQGLTETNYGYTF,TGCGCCAGCAGCCAAGGTCTAACAGAGACTAACTATGGCTACACCTTC
TRBJ2-7,.,TRBD2,TRBV7-9,CASSNPGLAAQYF,TGTGCCAGCAGCAACCCGGGACTAGCAGCGCAGTACTTC
TRBJ2-3,.,TRBD2,TRBV4-2,CASSQDFSSGRTDTQYF,TGTGCCAGCAGCCAAGACTTCTCTAGCGGGAGGACAGATACGCAGTATTTT
TRBJ1-2,.,.,TRBV28,CASSRTRFYGYTF,TGTGCCAGCAGCCGAACAAGGTTTTATGGCTACACCTTC
TRBJ2-7,.,TRBD1,TRBV19,CASSIAGTGGVYEQYF,TGTGCCAGTAGTATAGCCGGGACAGGGGGTGTATACGAGCAGTACTTC
TRBJ2-7,.,TRBD2,TRBV29-1,CSVLLAGGGEQYF,TGCAGCGTGCTTTTAGCGGGAGGGGGCGAGCAGTACTTC
TRBJ1-2,.,TRBD1,TRBV28,CASSSSWGQVYGYTF,TGTGCCAGCAGTTCTAGCTGGGGACAGGTCTATGGCTACACCTTC